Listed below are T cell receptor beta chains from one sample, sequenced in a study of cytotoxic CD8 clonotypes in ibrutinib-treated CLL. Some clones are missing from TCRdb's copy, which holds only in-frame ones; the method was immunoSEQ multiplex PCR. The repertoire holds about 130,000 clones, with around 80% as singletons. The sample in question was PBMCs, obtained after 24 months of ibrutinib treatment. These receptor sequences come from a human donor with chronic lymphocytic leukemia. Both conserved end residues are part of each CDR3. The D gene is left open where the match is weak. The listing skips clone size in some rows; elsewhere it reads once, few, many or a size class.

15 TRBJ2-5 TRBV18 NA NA TGTGCCAGCTCACCACCCAACTTAGCACAAGAGACCCAGTACTTC CASSPPNLAQETQYF
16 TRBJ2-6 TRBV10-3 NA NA TGTGCCATCAGTGAGGGACCGATCTCTGGGGCCAACGTCCTGACTTTC CAISEGPISGANVLTF
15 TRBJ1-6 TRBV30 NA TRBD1 TGTGCCTGGAGCCAGGGGGTTGCATATAATTCACCCCTCCACTTT CAWSQGVAYNSPLHF
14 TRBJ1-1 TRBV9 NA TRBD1 TGTGCCAGCAGCTCGGGACAGCTCGGGACTGAAGCTTTCTTT CASSSGQLGTEAFF
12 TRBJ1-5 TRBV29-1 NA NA TGCAGCGTTGGGGCAGCCAATCAGCCCCAGCATTTT CSVGAANQPQHF
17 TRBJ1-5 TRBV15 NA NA TGTGCCACCAGCAGAGATCTAAGGGGTTCGAGCAATCAGCCCCAGCATTTT CATSRDLRGSSNQPQHF
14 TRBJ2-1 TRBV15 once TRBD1 TGTGCCACCAGCAGGGACAGGGGTTACAATGAGCAGTTCTTC CATSRDRGYNEQFF
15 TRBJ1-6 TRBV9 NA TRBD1 TGTGCCAGCAGCGTAGCGGGGACAGCCAATTCACCCCTCCACTTT CASSVAGTANSPLHF
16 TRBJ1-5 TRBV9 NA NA TGTGCCAGCAGCCCCGGACCTCCCGTAAGCAATCAGCCCCAGCATTTT CASSPGPPVSNQPQHF
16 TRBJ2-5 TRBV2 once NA TGTGCCAGCAGTGAGGGGGGTAGGCCCCAGTTGGAGACCCAGTACTTC CASSEGGRPQLETQYF
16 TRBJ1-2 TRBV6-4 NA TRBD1 TGTGCCAGCCCTTCGGACAGGGTTGAGAGGAACTATGGCTACACCTTC CASPSDRVERNYGYTF
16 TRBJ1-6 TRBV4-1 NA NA TGCGCCAGCAGCCAAGATTCAAAAGGGTTTAATTCACCCCTCCACTTT CASSQDSKGFNSPLHF
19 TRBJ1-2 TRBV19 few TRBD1 TGTGCCAGTAGTGGAAGGACAGGGGGCCGTGCTTTTACTAACTATGGCTACACCTTC CASSGRTGGRAFTNYGYTF
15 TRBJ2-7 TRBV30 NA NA TGTGCCTGGAGTCCCCCTCCCACCTACCCCTACGAGCAGTACTTC CAWSPPPTYPYEQYF
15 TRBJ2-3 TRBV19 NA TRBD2 TGTGCCAGTAGTGGGAGCGGGGGTAGCACAGATACGCAGTATTTT CASSGSGGSTDTQYF
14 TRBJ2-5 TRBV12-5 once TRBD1 TGTGCTAGTGGGGCCGGGACAGGGAAGGAGACCCAGTACTTC CASGAGTGKETQYF
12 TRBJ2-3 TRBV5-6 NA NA TGTGCCAGCAGCTTAGAGGCAGATACGCAGTATTTT CASSLEADTQYF
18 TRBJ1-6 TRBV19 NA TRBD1 TGTGCCAGTAGTATAGATGGACAGGGGTCTTGGTCCGGTTCACCCCTCCACTTT CASSIDGQGSWSGSPLHF